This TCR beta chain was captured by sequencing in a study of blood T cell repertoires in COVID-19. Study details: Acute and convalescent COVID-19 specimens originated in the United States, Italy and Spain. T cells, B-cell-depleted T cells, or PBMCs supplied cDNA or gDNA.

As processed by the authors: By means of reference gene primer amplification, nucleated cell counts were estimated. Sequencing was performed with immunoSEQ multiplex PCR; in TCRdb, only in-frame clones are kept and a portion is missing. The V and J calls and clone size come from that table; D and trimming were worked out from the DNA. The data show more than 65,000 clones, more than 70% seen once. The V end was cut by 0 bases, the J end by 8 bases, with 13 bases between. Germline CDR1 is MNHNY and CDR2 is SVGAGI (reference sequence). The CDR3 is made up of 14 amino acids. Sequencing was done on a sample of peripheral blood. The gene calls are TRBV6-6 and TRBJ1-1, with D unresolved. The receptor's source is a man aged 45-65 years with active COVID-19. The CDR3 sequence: CASSYSREGSEAFF. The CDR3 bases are TGTGCCAGCAGTTACTCACGGGAAGGTTCCGAAGCTTTCTTT.